This paragraph reports one T cell receptor (beta chain). There is no known antigen for this receptor. It has no much larger one-base neighbor in the sample; base qualities were not kept. These data originate in a study of shared clonotypes between healthy human individuals (TCRdb year 2020). Broadly, across the study: Three men and a couple of women, aged 18 to 49 years, made up the cohort. For each donor, CD4 naive and CD4 memory were each given three plates, CD8 naive was given two plates, and CD8 memory was given one plate. The study deeply sequenced blood TCR repertoires of five healthy adults to estimate repertoire size and the extent of clonotype sharing between individuals. To increase sequencing depth and limit assay-specific biases, different laboratories used diverse techniques to prepare libraries and sequence TCR repertoires. Per donor, leukapheresis produced somewhere between about 0.85 and 8.9 billion PBMCs. What the work shows at the level of the full study, not this receptor alone: The small number of donors limited the genetic and exposure-history diversity represented. Across a handful of donors, around 5.4% of naive CD4, around 3.5% of naive CD8, about 2.3% of memory CD4, and approximately 0.4% of memory CD8 clonotypes were shared. Even with the large sequencing depth, rarefaction of the sorted-subset datasets indicated that sequencing was incomplete. Pairwise subsampling led to the expectation that sequencing depth would affect the degree of clonotype sharing among donors. Sampling was restricted to blood, and TCR repertoires in tissue are likely to differ from TCR repertoires in blood. Clonotypes shared by all four sorted-subset donors showed higher generation probabilities than non-shared clonotypes. Estimated clonotype richness was generally larger for naive than for memory subsets.

The donors were healthy, HIV-negative adults who had no recently reported acute infections or vaccinations. Every donor was a Caucasian adult living in Nashville, Tennessee, USA. CD4+ T cells were enriched through magnetic negative selection, after which naive cells were positively selected on CD45RA and the remaining negative fraction served as the memory subset. Blood was obtained by leukapheresis, after which PBMCs were separated by Ficoll-Histopaque density gradient centrifugation and cryopreserved in liquid nitrogen vapor phase. Analytical flow cytometry was used to check the purity and quantity of every magnetically sorted T cell population. Each sorted fraction had its genomic DNA isolated and then quantified by UV absorbance on a Nanodrop 2000c. Using the deep immunoSEQ assay, multiplex PCR amplified TCR CDR3 regions from genomic DNA. For each cell subset, the extracted genomic DNA was distributed evenly across all wells of several immunoSEQ 96-well plates, and each plate served as one replicate. For sorted subsets, each replicate PCR was loaded with about 0.2 ug genomic DNA, equivalent to 30,000 or so T cell genomes. Purified libraries were quantified with a Qubit 3.0 fluorometer, sized on a Bioanalyzer 2100, and re-quantified with the KAPA Library Quantification kit. Every immunoSEQ 96-well plate was sequenced on a dedicated single-read 150-cycle Illumina NextSeq 550 flow cell. From the authors' description of their analysis: Because the immunoSEQ output held only junctional sequences and lacked quality scores, the filtering could not match the filtering applied to full-length reads. Sequences were annotated with PyIR, a Python wrapper for IgBLAST v1.9, and V/J genes and CDR3 were assigned using IMGT germline references. Reads with weak V/J assignments (E-value above 1e-6), missing CDR3, stop codons, out-of-frame junctions, or ambiguous translated residues were removed. V3J clonotypes were defined as sequences sharing the same inferred V gene, J gene, and CDR3 amino acid sequence. The percentage overlap between two repertoires was calculated by dividing the number of shared unique clonotypes by the size of the smaller repertoire. Three approaches were used to assess repertoire richness: RTK rarefaction, the Chao1 estimator, and Recon v2.1 estimates of unobserved clonotypes. For all TCRbeta clonotypes obtained by the gDNA method from several donors, generation probabilities were computed with OLGA. TCRdb took over this immuneACCESS table, retaining in-frame rearrangements with V and J assigned. Such tables are incomplete; in checked studies, under half of the missing clones stem from an unresolved V gene, and the remainder is unexplained. V and J calls and clone size are given by that table; D and trimming were obtained from the DNA. Within this sample are around 1.5 million clones, with 95% to 99% of them counted one time only. In total, the top ten clones hold roughly 0.4% of the sample.

From cysteine to phenylalanine, the CDR3 is 13 amino acids long. CDR3 DNA is the only sequence kept; it has 39 bases, read in frame from the first base. The CDR1 and CDR2 encoded by the germline V gene are MNHEY and SVGAGI. Deletion took 6 bases off V and 1 base off J, with a span of 9 bases between the germline ends. The TCR was taken from a man in his thirties or forties in good health. Sequenced input: naive CD4+ T cells sorted from blood. The cell subset or site label, read with the paper, signifies: CD45RA+ positively selected. The chain couples TRBV6-5 to TRBJ1-2; no D gene call is confident. This receptor has the CDR3 CASRKGVNYGYTF. The nucleotide sequence is given as TGTGCCAGCAGAAAGGGAGTTAACTATGGCTACACCTTC.